This T cell receptor (beta chain) was captured by sequencing in a study of CD8 T cells in Susac syndrome. Overall study findings and caveats: An acknowledgment was made by the study that its TCR sequencing and HLA analysis involved relatively few individuals.

FACS enriched CD8+ TEMRA cells, while bulk CD8+ and CD4+ were negatively isolated. Random hexamers served to reverse transcribe about 0.5 to 1 ug RNA. A multiplex approach, immunoSEQ multiplex PCR, amplified TCR beta CDR3 across 54 Vbeta and 13 Jbeta. TCRdb called the immunoSEQ multiplex PCR reads again in MiXCR, with one record for every CDR3 protein. The sample lists roughly 120,000 distinct CDR3 sequences, over 90% occurring once. With 8 bases clipped from V and 4 bases from J, the junction kept 8 bases outside the gene matches. The CDR3 contains 14 residues. Germline V gives CDR1 MDHEN, CDR2 SYDVKM. A note on this clonotype: Its antigen is not identified.

What was sequenced was CD8+ T cells from PBMCs. The J gene is TRBJ2-3, the V gene TRBV28; TRBD1 matches 8 bases. The receptor's source is a human donor with multiple sclerosis. Written as DNA, the CDR3 is TGTGCCAGCGGGGACAGGCACGGGGCAGATACGCAGTATTTT. It yields the protein CASGDRHGADTQYF.